These 5 T cell receptor beta chains originate from one sample sequenced in a study of tumor and adjacent non-tumor tissue in lung cancer. Three rounds of nested PCR, following a modified ARM-PCR protocol, produced the TCRbeta library. TCRdb passed the multiplex PCR reads through MiXCR, listing each CDR3 protein once. This sample yields about 68,000 distinct CDR3 sequences, of which about three fifths are seen a single time; 20% belongs to the top ten. The template was RNA from unsorted bulk tissue. The specimen sequenced was lung tumor tissue. These receptors all come from a man aged 45 to 65 with non-small cell lung cancer.

This clonotype was found once. A junction boundary mismatches the germline segment, possibly from a read error. The genes are TRBV7-9 and TRBJ2-2; TRBD1 matches 9 bases. CDR3 length: 18 residues. Germline V gives CDR1 SEHNR, CDR2 FQNEAQ (reference sequence). In nucleotides, the CDR3 is TGTGCCAGCAGCCCGACCGAATATGGGACAGGGAACACCGGGGAGCTGCTTTTT. It encodes CASSPTEYGTGNTGELLF.

Only one count was recorded for this clonotype. The chain joins TRBV5-6 to TRBJ2-3; D is uncertain. Trimming removed 4 bases at V and 3 bases at J, with 18 bases between. Per the germline V gene, CDR1 is SGHDT and CDR2 is YYEEEE. The CDR3 extends over 16 amino acids. CDR3 sequence reads: CASSAYWKTHTDTQYF. CDR3 DNA: TGTGCCAGCAGCGCTTACTGGAAGACCCATACAGATACGCAGTATTTT.

This clonotype was counted between two and nine times. The genes are TRBV20-1 and TRBJ2-5, with 9 bases matching TRBD1. With V trimmed by 1 base and J by 4 bases, 10 bases remained unmatched. Germline V gives CDR1 DFQATT, CDR2 SNEGSKA (reference sequence). The CDR3 loop spans 16 amino acids. The CDR3 coding sequence is TGCAGTGCTAGAGGACAGGGGGGGGGCAATGGAGAGACCCAGTACTTC. Residues: CSARGQGGGNGETQYF.

The chain recombines TRBV4-1 with TRBJ1-2, with a weak D call TRBD1 (6 bases). This CDR3 is built from 12 residues. CDR1 MGHRA and CDR2 YSYEKL come from the germline V gene. With 7 bases removed from V and 9 bases from J, the gap between germline ends came to 15 bases. In DNA, the CDR3 is TGCGCCAGCAACCGTCTCGGGGACAGCTACACCTTC. This encodes CASNRLGDSYTF.

The chain joins TRBV6-6 to TRBJ1-5; 7 positions agree with TRBD1. Germline V gene lookup returns CDR1 MNHNY and CDR2 SVGAGI (reference sequence). This CDR3 has 15 residues. V was clipped by 4 bases and J by 6 bases; unmatched bases: 9. CDR3 nucleotides: TGTGCCAGCAGTTTCCGGGGGGCAGGGGGTCAGCCCCAGCATTTT. It codes for CASSFRGAGGQPQHF.